This TCR beta chain was profiled in a study of cytomegalovirus exposure and HLA in healthy donors. It was with 60 Vbeta and 13 Jbeta primers that the PCR ran. Using immunoSEQ multiplex PCR, the repertoire was profiled, and TCRdb retains in-frame clones only, with some absent. The sample yields over 130,000 clones, approximately 82% seen once. This clone appeared a few times. The CDR3 has 16 residues. The V and J ends lost 4 bases and 5 bases respectively, with 20 bases between them. CDR1 is MDHEN and CDR2 is SYDVKM in the germline V gene. V is TRBV28 and J is TRBJ1-2, with a possible D match to TRBD1 (6 bases). The sequence was collected from a man younger than 45 in good health and CMV-seropositive. The sequenced sample consisted of PBMCs. CDR3 bases: TGTGCCAGCAGTTCCCCGGTTGGCAGGGGTGGGTATGGCTACACCTTC. Translated, it gives CASSSPVGRGGYGYTF.